These T cell receptor beta chains were read from a single sample in a study of shared clonotypes between healthy human individuals. Sequenced by immunoSEQ multiplex PCR; TCRdb stores in-frame clones only, minus some. Of under 700,000 clones in the sample, approximately 95% were seen once. The sample taken for sequencing was naive CD8+ T cells sorted from blood. The receptor source for this set is a woman in her twenties or thirties in good health. CDR3s leave out the opening cysteine and the closing phenylalanine or tryptophan.

v_gene: TRBV7-2
len: 14
j_gene: TRBJ2-1
CDR3aa: ASSLGVQGAIDEQF

v_gene: TRBV29-1
len: 9
j_gene: TRBJ1-1
CDR3aa: SVTPGTEAF

v_gene: TRBV10-2
len: 10
j_gene: TRBJ2-7
CDR3aa: ASSSSGYEQY

v_gene: TRBV7-9
len: 15
j_gene: TRBJ2-3
CDR3aa: ASSPVYRGQGTDTQY

v_gene: TRBV10-3
len: 14
j_gene: TRBJ2-7
CDR3aa: AISESAAGPTYEQY

v_gene: TRBV11-2
len: 11
j_gene: TRBJ2-7
CDR3aa: ASSLIGFYEQY

v_gene: TRBV27
len: 13
j_gene: TRBJ2-7
CDR3aa: ASSHGTSGRNEQY

v_gene: TRBV4-1
len: 14
j_gene: TRBJ1-2
CDR3aa: ASSKGTNRKTYGYT

v_gene: TRBV6-5
len: 13
j_gene: TRBJ2-7
CDR3aa: ASSYGGQDTYEQY

v_gene: TRBV19
len: 11
j_gene: TRBJ1-2
CDR3aa: ASSIAGSYGYT

v_gene: TRBV4-1
len: 14
j_gene: TRBJ2-7
CDR3aa: ASSQGGEREAYEQY